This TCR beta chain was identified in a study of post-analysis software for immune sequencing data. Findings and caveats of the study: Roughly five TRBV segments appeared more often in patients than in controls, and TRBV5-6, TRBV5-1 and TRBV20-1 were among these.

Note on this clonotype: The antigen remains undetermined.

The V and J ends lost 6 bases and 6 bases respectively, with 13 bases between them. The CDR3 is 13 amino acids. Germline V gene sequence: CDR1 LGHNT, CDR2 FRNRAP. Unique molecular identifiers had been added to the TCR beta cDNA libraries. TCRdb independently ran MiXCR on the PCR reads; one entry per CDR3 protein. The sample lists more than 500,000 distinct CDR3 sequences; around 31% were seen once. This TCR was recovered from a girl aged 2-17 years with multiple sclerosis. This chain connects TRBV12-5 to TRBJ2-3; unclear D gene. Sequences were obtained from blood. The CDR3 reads CASGLYLSDTQYF. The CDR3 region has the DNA TGTGCTAGTGGCCTCTATCTTAGCGATACGCAGTATTTT.